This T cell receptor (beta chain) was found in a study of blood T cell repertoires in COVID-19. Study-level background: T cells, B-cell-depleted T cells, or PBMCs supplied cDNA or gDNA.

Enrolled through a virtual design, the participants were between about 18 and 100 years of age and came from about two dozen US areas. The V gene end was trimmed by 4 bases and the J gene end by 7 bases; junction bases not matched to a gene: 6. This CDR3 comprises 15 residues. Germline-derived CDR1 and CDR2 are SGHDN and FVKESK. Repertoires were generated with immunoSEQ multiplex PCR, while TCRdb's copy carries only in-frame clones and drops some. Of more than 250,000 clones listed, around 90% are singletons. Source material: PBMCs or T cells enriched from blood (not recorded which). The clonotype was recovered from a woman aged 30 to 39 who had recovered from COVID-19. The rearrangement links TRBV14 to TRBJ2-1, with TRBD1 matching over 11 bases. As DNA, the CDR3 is TGTGCCAGCAGCCTAAGGACAGGGGGCTTTAATGAGCAGTTCTTC. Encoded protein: CASSLRTGGFNEQFF. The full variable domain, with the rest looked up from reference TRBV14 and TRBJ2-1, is EAGVTQFPSHSVIEKGQTVTLRCDPISGHDNLYWYRRVMGKEIKFLLHFVKESKQDESGMPNNRFLAERTGGTYSTLKVQPAELEDSGVYFCASSLRTGGFNEQFFGPGTRLTVL.